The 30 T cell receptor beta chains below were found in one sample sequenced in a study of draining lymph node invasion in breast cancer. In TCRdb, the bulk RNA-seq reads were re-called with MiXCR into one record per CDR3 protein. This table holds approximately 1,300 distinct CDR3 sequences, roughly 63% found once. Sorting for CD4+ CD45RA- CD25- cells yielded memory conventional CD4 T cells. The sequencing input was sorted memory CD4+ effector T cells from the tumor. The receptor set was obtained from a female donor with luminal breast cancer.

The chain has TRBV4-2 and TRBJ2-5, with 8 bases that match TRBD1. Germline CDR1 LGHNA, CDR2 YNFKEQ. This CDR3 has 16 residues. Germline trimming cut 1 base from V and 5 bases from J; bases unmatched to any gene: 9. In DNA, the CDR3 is TGTGCCAGCAGCCAAGCGGACAGGGCGGTGGGGGAGACCCAGTACTTC. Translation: CASSQADRAVGETQYF.

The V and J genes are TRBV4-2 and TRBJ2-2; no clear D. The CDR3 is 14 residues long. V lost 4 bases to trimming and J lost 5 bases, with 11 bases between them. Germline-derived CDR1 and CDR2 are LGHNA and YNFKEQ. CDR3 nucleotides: TGTGCCAGCAGCCGGCCGGGTATGACCGGGGAGCTGTTTTTT. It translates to CASSRPGMTGELFF.

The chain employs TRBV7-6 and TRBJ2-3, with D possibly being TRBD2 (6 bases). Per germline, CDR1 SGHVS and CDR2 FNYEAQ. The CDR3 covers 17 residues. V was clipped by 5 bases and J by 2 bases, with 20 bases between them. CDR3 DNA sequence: TGTGCCAGCAGCCCGAGTCCATGGGGGACTTCCACAGATACGCAGTATTTT. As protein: CASSPSPWGTSTDTQYF. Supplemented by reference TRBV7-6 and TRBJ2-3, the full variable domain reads GAGVSQSPRYKVTKRGQDVALRCDPISGHVSLYWYRQALGQGPEFLTYFNYEAQQDKSGLPNDRFSAERPEGSISTLTIQRTEQRDSAMYRCASSPSPWGTSTDTQYFGPGTRLTVL.

CDR3 region: CASSPGESSYEQYV. The CDR3 nucleotides read TGTGCCAGCAGCCCTGGGGAGAGCTCCTACGAGCAGTACGTC. The chain uses TRBV4-2 and TRBJ2-7; TRBD2 might be the D (5 bases). The CDR3 runs to 14 residues. The V gene's germline CDR1 is LGHNA and CDR2 YNFKEQ. The V end lost 4 bases, the J end lost 0 bases, and 10 bases lay between the germline ends.

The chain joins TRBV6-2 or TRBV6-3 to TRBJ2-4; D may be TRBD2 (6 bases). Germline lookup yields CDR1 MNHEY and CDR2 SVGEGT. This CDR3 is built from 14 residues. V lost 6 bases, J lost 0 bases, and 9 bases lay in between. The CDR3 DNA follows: TGTGCCAGCAGAACGGGGGTAGCCAAAAACATTCAGTACTTC. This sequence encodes CASRTGVAKNIQYF.

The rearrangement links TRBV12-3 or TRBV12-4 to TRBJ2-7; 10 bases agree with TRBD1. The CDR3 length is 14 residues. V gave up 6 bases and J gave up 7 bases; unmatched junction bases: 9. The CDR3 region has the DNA TGTGCCAGCAGAAGGGACAGGGGTTCGGGGGAGCAGTACTTC. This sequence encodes CASRRDRGSGEQYF.

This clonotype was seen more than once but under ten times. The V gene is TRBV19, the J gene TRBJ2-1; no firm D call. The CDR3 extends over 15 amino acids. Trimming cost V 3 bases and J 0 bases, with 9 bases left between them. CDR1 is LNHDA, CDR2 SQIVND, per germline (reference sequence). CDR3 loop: CASSMQFFSYNEQFF. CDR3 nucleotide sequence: TGTGCCAGTAGTATGCAGTTTTTCTCCTACAATGAGCAGTTCTTC.

The CDR3 sequence is CASSPQTLGGTEAFF. Written as DNA, the CDR3 is TGTGCCAGCAGCCCACAGACCTTAGGGGGGACTGAAGCTTTCTTT. The chain carries TRBV7-9 and TRBJ1-1, with D perhaps TRBD1 (6 bases). Trimming removed 5 bases from V and 5 bases from J, with 18 bases in between. CDR1 and CDR2 from the germline V gene are SEHNR and FQNEAQ (reference sequence). This CDR3 is built from 15 residues.

The CDR3 region is CASRGGWSPLHF. Here the CDR3 DNA reads TGTGCCAGCCGGGGGGGTTGGTCACCCCTCCACTTT. The genes are TRBV2 and TRBJ1-6; D might be TRBD1 (5 bases). This CDR3 has 12 residues. The V gene lost 8 bases and the J gene lost 10 bases, with 12 bases spanning the gap. Looked up from germline, CDR1 is SNHLY and CDR2 is FYNNEI.

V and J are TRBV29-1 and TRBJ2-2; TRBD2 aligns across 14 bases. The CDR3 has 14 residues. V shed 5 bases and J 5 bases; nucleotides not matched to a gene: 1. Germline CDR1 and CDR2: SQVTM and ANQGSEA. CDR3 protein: CSVRTSGGTGELFF. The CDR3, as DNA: TGCAGCGTTCGGACTAGCGGGGGGACCGGGGAGCTGTTTTTT.

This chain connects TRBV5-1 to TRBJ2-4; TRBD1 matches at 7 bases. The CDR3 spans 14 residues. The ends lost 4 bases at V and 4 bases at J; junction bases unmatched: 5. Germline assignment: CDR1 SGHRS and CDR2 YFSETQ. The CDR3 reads CASSPDRVKNIQYF. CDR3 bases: TGCGCCAGCAGCCCCGACAGGGTTAAAAACATTCAGTACTTC.

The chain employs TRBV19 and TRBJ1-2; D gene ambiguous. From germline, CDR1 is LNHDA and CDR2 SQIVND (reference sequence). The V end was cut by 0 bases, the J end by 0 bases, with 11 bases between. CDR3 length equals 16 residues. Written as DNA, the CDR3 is TGTGCCAGTAGTATAGAGGCCGCGCCAACTAACTATGGCTACACCTTC. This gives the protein CASSIEAAPTNYGYTF.

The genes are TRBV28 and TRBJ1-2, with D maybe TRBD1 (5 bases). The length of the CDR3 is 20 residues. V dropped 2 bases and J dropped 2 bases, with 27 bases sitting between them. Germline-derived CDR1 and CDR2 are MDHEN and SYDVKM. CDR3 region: CASSLSGFVAGRLRNYGYTF. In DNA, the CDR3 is TGTGCCAGCAGTTTAAGTGGTTTTGTGGCAGGGAGGTTACGAAACTATGGCTACACCTTC.

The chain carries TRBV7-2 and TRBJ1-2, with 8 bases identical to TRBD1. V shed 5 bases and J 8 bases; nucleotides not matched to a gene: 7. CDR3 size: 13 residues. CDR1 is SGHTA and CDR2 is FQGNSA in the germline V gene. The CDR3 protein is CASSLTGERGYTF. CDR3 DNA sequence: TGTGCCAGCAGCCTGACAGGGGAACGGGGCTACACCTTC. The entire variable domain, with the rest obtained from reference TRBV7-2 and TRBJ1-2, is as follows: GAGVSQSPSNKVTEKGKDVELRCDPISGHTALYWYRQSLGQGLEFLIYFQGNSAPDKSGLPSDRFSAERTGGSVSTLTIQRTQQEDSAVYLCASSLTGERGYTFGSGTRLTVV.

The CDR3 loop reads CASSLVPGDSYEQYV. The CDR3 nucleotides read TGCGCCAGCAGCTTGGTGCCAGGCGATAGCTACGAGCAGTACGTC. The chain couples TRBV5-1 to TRBJ2-7; no firm D call. CDR1 SGHRS and CDR2 YFSETQ come from the germline V gene. With 0 bases removed from V and 3 bases from J, the gap between germline ends came to 13 bases. CDR3 length equals 15 residues.

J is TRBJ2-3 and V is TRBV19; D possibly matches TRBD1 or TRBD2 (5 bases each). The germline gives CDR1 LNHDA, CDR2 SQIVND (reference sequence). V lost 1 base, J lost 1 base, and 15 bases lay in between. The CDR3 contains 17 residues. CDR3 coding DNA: TGTGCCAGTAGTATAGCCGCGCCTAGGGGACGCACAGATACGCAGTATTTT. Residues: CASSIAAPRGRTDTQYF.

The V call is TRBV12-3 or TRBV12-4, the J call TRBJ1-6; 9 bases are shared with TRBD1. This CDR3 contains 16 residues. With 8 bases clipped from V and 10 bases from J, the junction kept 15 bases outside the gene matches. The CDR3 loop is CASGPRTGGSDSPLHF. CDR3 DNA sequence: TGTGCCAGCGGGCCCCGTACAGGGGGCAGCGACTCACCCCTCCACTTT.

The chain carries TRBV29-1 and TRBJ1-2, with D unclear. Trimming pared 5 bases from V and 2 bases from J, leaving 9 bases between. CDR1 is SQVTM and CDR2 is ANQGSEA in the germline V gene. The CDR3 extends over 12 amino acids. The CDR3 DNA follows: TGCAGCGTTATGGCCCCAAACTATGGCTACACCTTC. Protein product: CSVMAPNYGYTF.

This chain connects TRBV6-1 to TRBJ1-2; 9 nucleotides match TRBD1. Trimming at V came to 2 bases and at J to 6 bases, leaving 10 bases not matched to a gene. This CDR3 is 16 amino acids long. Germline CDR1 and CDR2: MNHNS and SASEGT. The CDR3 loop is CASSEIRDRASHGYTF. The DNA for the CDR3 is TGTGCCAGCAGTGAAATAAGGGACAGGGCGTCACATGGCTACACCTTC.

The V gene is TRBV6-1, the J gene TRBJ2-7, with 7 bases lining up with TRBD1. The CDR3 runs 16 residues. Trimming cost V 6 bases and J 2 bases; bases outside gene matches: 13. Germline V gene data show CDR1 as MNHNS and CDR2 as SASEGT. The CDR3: CASRPRDSVWAYEQYF. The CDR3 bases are TGTGCCAGCAGACCCCGGGACAGTGTGTGGGCCTACGAGCAGTACTTC.

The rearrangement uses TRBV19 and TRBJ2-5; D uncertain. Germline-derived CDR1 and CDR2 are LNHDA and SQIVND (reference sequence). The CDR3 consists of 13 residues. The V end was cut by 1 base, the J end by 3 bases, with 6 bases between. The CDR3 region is CASSIAREETQYF. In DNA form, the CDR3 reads TGTGCCAGTAGTATAGCCAGAGAAGAGACCCAGTACTTC. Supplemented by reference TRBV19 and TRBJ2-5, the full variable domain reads DGGITQSPKYLFRKEGQNVTLSCEQNLNHDAMYWYRQDPGQGLRLIYYSQIVNDFQKGDIAEGYSVSREKKESFPLTVTSAQKNPTAFYLCASSIAREETQYFGPGTRLLVL.

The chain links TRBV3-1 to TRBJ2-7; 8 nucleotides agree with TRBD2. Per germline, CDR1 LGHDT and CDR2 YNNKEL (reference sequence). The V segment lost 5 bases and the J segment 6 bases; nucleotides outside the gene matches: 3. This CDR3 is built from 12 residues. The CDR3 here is CASSIGGVEQYF. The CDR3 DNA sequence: TGTGCCAGCAGCATCGGGGGGGTCGAGCAGTACTTC.

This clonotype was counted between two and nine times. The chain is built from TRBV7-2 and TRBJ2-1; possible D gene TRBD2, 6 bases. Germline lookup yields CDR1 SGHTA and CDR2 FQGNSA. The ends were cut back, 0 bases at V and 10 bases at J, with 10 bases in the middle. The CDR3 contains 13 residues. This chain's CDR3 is CASSLAMAGEQFF. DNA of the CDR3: TGTGCCAGCAGCTTAGCGATGGCGGGGGAGCAGTTCTTC. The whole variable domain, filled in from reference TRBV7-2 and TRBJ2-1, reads GAGVSQSPSNKVTEKGKDVELRCDPISGHTALYWYRQSLGQGLEFLIYFQGNSAPDKSGLPSDRFSAERTGGSVSTLTIQRTQQEDSAVYLCASSLAMAGEQFFGPGTRLTVL.

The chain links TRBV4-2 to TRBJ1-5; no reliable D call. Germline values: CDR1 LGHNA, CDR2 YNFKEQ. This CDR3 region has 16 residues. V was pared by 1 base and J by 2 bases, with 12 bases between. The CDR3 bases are TGTGCCAGCAGCCAAGGGAAAGCGGGAGGCAATCAGCCCCAGCATTTT. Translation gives CASSQGKAGGNQPQHF.

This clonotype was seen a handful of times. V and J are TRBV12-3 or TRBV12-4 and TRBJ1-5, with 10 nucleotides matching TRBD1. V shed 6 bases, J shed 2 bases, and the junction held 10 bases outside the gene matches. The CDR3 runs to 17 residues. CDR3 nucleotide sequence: TGTGCCAGCAGCCCCGGGACAGGGACAGGGGGCAATCAGCCCCAGCATTTT. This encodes CASSPGTGTGGNQPQHF.

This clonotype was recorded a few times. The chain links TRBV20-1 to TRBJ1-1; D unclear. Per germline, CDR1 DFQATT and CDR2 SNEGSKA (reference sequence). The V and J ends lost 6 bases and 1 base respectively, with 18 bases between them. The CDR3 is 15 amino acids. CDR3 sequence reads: CSAPTPSGRNTEAFF. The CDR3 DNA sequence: TGCAGTGCCCCCACACCCTCAGGTCGGAACACTGAAGCTTTCTTT.

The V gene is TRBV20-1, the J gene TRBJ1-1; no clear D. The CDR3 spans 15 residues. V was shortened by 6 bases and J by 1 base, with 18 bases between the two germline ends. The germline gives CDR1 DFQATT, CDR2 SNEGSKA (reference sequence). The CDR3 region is CSAHGGREGNTEAFF. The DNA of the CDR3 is TGCAGTGCCCATGGCGGGCGGGAAGGGAACACTGAAGCTTTCTTT.

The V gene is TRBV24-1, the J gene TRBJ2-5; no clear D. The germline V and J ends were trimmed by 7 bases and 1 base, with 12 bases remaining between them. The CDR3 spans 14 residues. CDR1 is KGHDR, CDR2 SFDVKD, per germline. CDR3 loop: CATSMGPPQETQYF. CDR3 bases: TGTGCCACCAGCATGGGCCCTCCCCAAGAGACCCAGTACTTC.

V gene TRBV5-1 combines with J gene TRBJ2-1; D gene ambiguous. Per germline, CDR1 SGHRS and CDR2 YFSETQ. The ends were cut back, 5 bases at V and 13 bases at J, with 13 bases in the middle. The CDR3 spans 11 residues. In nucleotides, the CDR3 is TGCGCCAGCAGTGATACTGGATACCAGTTCTTC. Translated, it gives CASSDTGYQFF.

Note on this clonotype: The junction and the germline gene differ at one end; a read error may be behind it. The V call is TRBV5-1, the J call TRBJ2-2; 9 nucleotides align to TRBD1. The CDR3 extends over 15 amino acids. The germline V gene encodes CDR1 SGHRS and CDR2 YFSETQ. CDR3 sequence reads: CASSPGQGWTGKLFF. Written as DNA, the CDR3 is TGCGCCAGCAGTCCGGGACAGGGATGGACCGGGAAGCTGTTTTTT.